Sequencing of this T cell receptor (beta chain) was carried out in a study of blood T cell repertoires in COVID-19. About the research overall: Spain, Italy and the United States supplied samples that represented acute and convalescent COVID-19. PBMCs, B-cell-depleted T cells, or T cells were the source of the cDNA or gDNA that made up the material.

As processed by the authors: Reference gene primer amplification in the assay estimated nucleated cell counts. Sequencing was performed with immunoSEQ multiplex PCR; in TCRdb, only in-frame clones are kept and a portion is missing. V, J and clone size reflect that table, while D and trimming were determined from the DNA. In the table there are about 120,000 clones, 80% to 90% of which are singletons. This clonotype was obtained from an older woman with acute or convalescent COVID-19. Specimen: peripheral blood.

This chain's CDR3 is CASSPPPQKNTEAFF. CDR3 in DNA: TGTGCCAGCAGTCCCCCCCCACAGAAGAACACTGAAGCTTTCTTT. This sequence joins TRBV6-6 and TRBJ1-1; D remains unclear. V shed 5 bases and J shed 1 base, with 14 bases lying between them. The CDR3 length is 15 residues. Germline V lookup: CDR1 MNHNY, CDR2 SVGAGI (reference sequence).